This is a list of T cell receptor beta chains from one sample in a study of cytomegalovirus exposure and HLA in healthy donors. Assay used: immunoSEQ multiplex PCR; TCRdb lists only in-frame clones, some missing. The table has around 130,000 clones, 65% to 90% seen once. Sequenced sample: PBMCs. The source is a female donor in good health and CMV-seronegative. Both conserved end residues are part of each CDR3. The D gene is left open where the match is weak. Where a row states a size, it is once, few, many or the class of an expanded clone; other rows omit it.

j_call: TRBJ1-5
d_call: -
clone_size: -
v_call: TRBV2
cdr3_aa: CASSGGTFFQPQHF
cdr3_nt: TGTGCCAGCAGTGGCGGGACTTTTTTTCAGCCCCAGCATTTT

j_call: TRBJ1-1
d_call: -
clone_size: -
v_call: TRBV2
cdr3_aa: CASSEAPTGNTEAFF
cdr3_nt: TGTGCCAGCAGTGAAGCTCCCACGGGGAACACTGAAGCTTTCTTT

j_call: TRBJ2-1
d_call: TRBD1
clone_size: -
v_call: TRBV4-1
cdr3_aa: CASSLGTGRNEQFF
cdr3_nt: TGCGCCAGCAGCCTAGGGACAGGGAGGAATGAGCAGTTCTTC

j_call: TRBJ2-1
d_call: TRBD1
clone_size: -
v_call: TRBV18
cdr3_aa: CASSRLGQGWDEQFF
cdr3_nt: TGTGCCAGCTCACGACTTGGACAGGGCTGGGATGAGCAGTTCTTC

j_call: TRBJ2-3
d_call: TRBD2
clone_size: -
v_call: TRBV29-1
cdr3_aa: CSVEVAGVDTQYF
cdr3_nt: TGCAGCGTTGAAGTAGCGGGTGTGGATACGCAGTATTTT

j_call: TRBJ2-3
d_call: TRBD2
clone_size: -
v_call: TRBV7-8
cdr3_aa: CASSLILTSGRPSTGTDTQYF
cdr3_nt: TGTGCCAGCAGCTTGATCCTGACTAGCGGGAGACCATCTACGGGCACAGATACGCAGTATTTT

j_call: TRBJ1-1
d_call: TRBD1
clone_size: once
v_call: TRBV18
cdr3_aa: CASSPRQGAGEAFF
cdr3_nt: TGTGCCAGCTCACCCCGACAGGGGGCGGGTGAAGCTTTCTTT

j_call: TRBJ1-2
d_call: TRBD1
clone_size: -
v_call: TRBV6-5
cdr3_aa: CASSRGQGHGYTF
cdr3_nt: TGTGCCAGCAGCCGGGGACAGGGTCATGGCTACACCTTC

j_call: TRBJ2-5
d_call: -
clone_size: -
v_call: TRBV30
cdr3_aa: CARAGGDGETQYF
cdr3_nt: TGTGCCCGCGCCGGGGGAGATGGAGAGACCCAGTACTTC

j_call: TRBJ1-3
d_call: -
clone_size: -
v_call: TRBV19
cdr3_aa: CASSITTGNTIYF
cdr3_nt: TGTGCCAGTAGTATTACTACTGGAAACACCATATATTTT

j_call: TRBJ2-1
d_call: -
clone_size: -
v_call: TRBV15
cdr3_aa: CATSRVAADEQFF
cdr3_nt: TGTGCCACCAGCAGAGTCGCGGCGGATGAGCAGTTCTTC

j_call: TRBJ2-7
d_call: -
clone_size: -
v_call: TRBV5-6
cdr3_aa: CASSPDYVGYEQYF
cdr3_nt: TGTGCCAGCAGCCCGGACTACGTTGGATACGAGCAGTACTTC

j_call: TRBJ1-5
d_call: TRBD1
clone_size: -
v_call: TRBV6-1
cdr3_aa: CASSEAGQGSNQPQHF
cdr3_nt: TGTGCCAGCAGTGAAGCTGGACAGGGCAGCAATCAGCCCCAGCATTTT

j_call: TRBJ2-1
d_call: -
clone_size: -
v_call: TRBV5-1
cdr3_aa: CASSIRLLFSYNEQFF
cdr3_nt: TGCGCCAGCAGCATCAGACTACTCTTCTCCTACAATGAGCAGTTCTTC

j_call: TRBJ2-7
d_call: -
clone_size: -
v_call: TRBV11-2
cdr3_aa: CASSLQMARSYEQYF
cdr3_nt: TGTGCCAGCAGCTTACAAATGGCTAGGTCCTACGAGCAGTACTTC

j_call: TRBJ2-7
d_call: -
clone_size: once
v_call: TRBV28
cdr3_aa: CASSSTDRSGYEQYF
cdr3_nt: TGTGCCAGCAGTTCTACAGACAGGTCGGGTTACGAGCAGTACTTC

j_call: TRBJ2-1
d_call: -
clone_size: -
v_call: TRBV7-9
cdr3_aa: CASSSGASRGDNEQFF
cdr3_nt: TGTGCCAGCAGCTCAGGGGCCAGCCGAGGGGACAATGAGCAGTTCTTC

j_call: TRBJ2-2
d_call: -
clone_size: -
v_call: TRBV25-1
cdr3_aa: CASSESRAGNTGELFF
cdr3_nt: TGTGCCAGCAGTGAATCTCGGGCGGGGAACACCGGGGAGCTGTTTTTT

j_call: TRBJ2-5
d_call: TRBD1
clone_size: -
v_call: TRBV6-1
cdr3_aa: CASSEAFRGKTQYF
cdr3_nt: TGTGCCAGCAGTGAAGCGTTCAGGGGGAAGACCCAGTACTTC

j_call: TRBJ2-3
d_call: -
clone_size: -
v_call: TRBV28
cdr3_aa: CASSLIRQGTGTQYF
cdr3_nt: TGTGCCAGCAGTTTAATAAGGCAGGGTACAGGTACGCAGTATTTT

j_call: TRBJ1-1
d_call: TRBD1
clone_size: -
v_call: TRBV2
cdr3_aa: CASSPGTGYTEAFF
cdr3_nt: TGTGCCAGCAGTCCCGGGACAGGGTACACTGAAGCTTTCTTT

j_call: TRBJ2-2
d_call: -
clone_size: -
v_call: TRBV28
cdr3_aa: CASSLSRFPTGELFF
cdr3_nt: TGTGCCAGCAGTTTAAGCAGGTTCCCCACCGGGGAGCTGTTTTTT

j_call: TRBJ2-2
d_call: -
clone_size: -
v_call: TRBV25-1
cdr3_aa: CASSDNGELFF
cdr3_nt: TGTGCCAGCAGTGATAACGGGGAGCTGTTTTTT

j_call: TRBJ1-1
d_call: -
clone_size: -
v_call: TRBV7-9
cdr3_aa: CASSLRGGGTEAFF
cdr3_nt: TGTGCCAGCAGCTTAAGGGGCGGGGGCACTGAAGCTTTCTTT

j_call: TRBJ2-7
d_call: -
clone_size: -
v_call: TRBV7-9
cdr3_aa: CASSFPPGAGYEQYF
cdr3_nt: TGTGCCAGCAGTTTTCCACCGGGAGCCGGATACGAGCAGTACTTC

j_call: TRBJ1-4
d_call: TRBD1
clone_size: -
v_call: TRBV19
cdr3_aa: CASTHRGSATNEKLFF
cdr3_nt: TGTGCCAGTACCCACAGGGGTAGTGCAACTAATGAAAAACTGTTTTTT

j_call: TRBJ2-3
d_call: TRBD2
clone_size: -
v_call: TRBV5-6
cdr3_aa: CASSPSGSPDTQYF
cdr3_nt: TGTGCCAGCAGCCCGAGCGGGAGTCCAGATACGCAGTATTTT

j_call: TRBJ1-3
d_call: -
clone_size: -
v_call: TRBV19
cdr3_aa: CASTEDSSGNTIYF
cdr3_nt: TGTGCCAGTACCGAAGACAGCTCTGGAAACACCATATATTTT

j_call: TRBJ2-7
d_call: -
clone_size: -
v_call: TRBV7-9
cdr3_aa: CASTRGPGYEQYF
cdr3_nt: TGTGCCAGCACCCGCGGGCCAGGATACGAGCAGTACTTC

j_call: TRBJ2-2
d_call: -
clone_size: -
v_call: TRBV10-3
cdr3_aa: CAPPDSPNTGELFF
cdr3_nt: TGTGCCCCCCCAGACAGCCCCAACACCGGGGAGCTGTTTTTT

j_call: TRBJ2-3
d_call: TRBD2
clone_size: -
v_call: TRBV18
cdr3_aa: CASSPRTSGSDTQYF
cdr3_nt: TGTGCCAGCTCACCTCGGACTAGCGGGAGTGATACGCAGTATTTT

j_call: TRBJ1-1
d_call: -
clone_size: -
v_call: TRBV5-6
cdr3_aa: CASSPGLQGVTEAFF
cdr3_nt: TGTGCCAGCAGCCCGGGACTCCAGGGCGTAACTGAAGCTTTCTTT

j_call: TRBJ2-1
d_call: TRBD2
clone_size: few
v_call: TRBV5-4
cdr3_aa: CASSSMGLAALSNEQFF
cdr3_nt: TGTGCCAGCAGCTCGATGGGACTAGCGGCTCTATCGAATGAGCAGTTCTTC

j_call: TRBJ1-1
d_call: -
clone_size: few
v_call: TRBV7-6
cdr3_aa: CASSPNEGSEAFF
cdr3_nt: TGTGCCAGCAGCCCCAATGAGGGCTCTGAAGCTTTCTTT

j_call: TRBJ2-3
d_call: TRBD2
clone_size: few
v_call: TRBV4-2
cdr3_aa: CASSRRAGGTDTQYF
cdr3_nt: TGTGCCAGCAGCCGACGTGCGGGAGGCACAGATACGCAGTATTTT

j_call: TRBJ2-3
d_call: TRBD2
clone_size: -
v_call: TRBV5-4
cdr3_aa: CASSYGLAGEVYTQYF
cdr3_nt: TGTGCCAGCAGCTACGGACTAGCGGGAGAGGTCTATACGCAGTATTTT

j_call: TRBJ1-2
d_call: TRBD1
clone_size: -
v_call: TRBV28
cdr3_aa: CASSLGQGDGYTF
cdr3_nt: TGTGCCAGCAGTTTGGGGCAGGGGGATGGCTACACCTTC

j_call: TRBJ2-2
d_call: -
clone_size: once
v_call: TRBV6-5
cdr3_aa: CASRLNTGELFF
cdr3_nt: TGTGCCAGCAGACTGAACACCGGGGAGCTGTTTTTT

j_call: TRBJ2-5
d_call: -
clone_size: -
v_call: TRBV29-1
cdr3_aa: CSAEKDNQETQYF
cdr3_nt: TGCAGCGCTGAGAAAGACAACCAAGAGACCCAGTACTTC

j_call: TRBJ2-7
d_call: TRBD2
clone_size: few
v_call: TRBV27
cdr3_aa: CASSPSGRASEQYF
cdr3_nt: TGTGCCAGCAGTCCTAGCGGGAGGGCCTCCGAGCAGTACTTC

j_call: TRBJ2-1
d_call: -
clone_size: -
v_call: TRBV2
cdr3_aa: CASSVKSAIGNEQFF
cdr3_nt: TGTGCCAGCAGCGTCAAATCAGCGATTGGCAATGAGCAGTTCTTC

j_call: TRBJ2-7
d_call: TRBD1
clone_size: -
v_call: TRBV6-5
cdr3_aa: CASSYRDRGIYEQYF
cdr3_nt: TGTGCCAGCAGTTACAGGGACAGGGGAATCTACGAGCAGTACTTC

j_call: TRBJ1-1
d_call: -
clone_size: -
v_call: TRBV2
cdr3_aa: CASRDMDTEAFF
cdr3_nt: TGTGCCAGCAGGGACATGGACACTGAAGCTTTCTTT

j_call: TRBJ2-7
d_call: TRBD1
clone_size: -
v_call: TRBV6-5
cdr3_aa: CASSYWDRGSYEQYF
cdr3_nt: TGTGCCAGCAGTTACTGGGACAGGGGGTCCTACGAGCAGTACTTC

j_call: TRBJ2-3
d_call: -
clone_size: -
v_call: TRBV19
cdr3_aa: CASSINTGFTDTQYF
cdr3_nt: TGTGCCAGTAGTATAAACACAGGTTTCACAGATACGCAGTATTTT

j_call: TRBJ2-3
d_call: -
clone_size: -
v_call: TRBV7-9
cdr3_aa: CASTGGTGELLTDTQYF
cdr3_nt: TGTGCCAGCACCGGGGGAACAGGGGAACTCCTCACAGATACGCAGTATTTT

j_call: TRBJ2-7
d_call: TRBD2
clone_size: -
v_call: TRBV14
cdr3_aa: CASSQRTSGGLYEQYF
cdr3_nt: TGTGCCAGCAGCCAGCGGACTAGCGGGGGCCTCTACGAGCAGTACTTC

j_call: TRBJ1-2
d_call: -
clone_size: -
v_call: TRBV28
cdr3_aa: CASSLRQAALGYTF
cdr3_nt: TGTGCCAGCAGTTTAAGACAGGCCGCTCTTGGCTACACCTTC

j_call: TRBJ2-6
d_call: TRBD1
clone_size: -
v_call: TRBV9
cdr3_aa: CASSSRQGLTGANVLTF
cdr3_nt: TGTGCCAGCAGTTCTAGACAGGGTCTGACTGGGGCCAACGTCCTGACTTTC

j_call: TRBJ2-7
d_call: TRBD2
clone_size: -
v_call: TRBV23-1
cdr3_aa: CARGGAHYEQYF
cdr3_nt: TGCGCCAGGGGAGGGGCCCACTACGAGCAGTACTTC

j_call: TRBJ2-3
d_call: -
clone_size: -
v_call: TRBV28
cdr3_aa: CASSLPQGVWADTQYF
cdr3_nt: TGTGCCAGCAGTTTACCACAGGGAGTTTGGGCAGATACGCAGTATTTT

j_call: TRBJ1-5
d_call: TRBD1
clone_size: few
v_call: TRBV10-2
cdr3_aa: CASSDDRGNQPQHF
cdr3_nt: TGCGCCAGCAGCGACGACAGGGGCAATCAGCCCCAGCATTTT

j_call: TRBJ1-4
d_call: TRBD1
clone_size: -
v_call: TRBV28
cdr3_aa: CASSLEGAAGEKLFF
cdr3_nt: TGTGCCAGCAGTTTGGAGGGGGCAGCCGGTGAAAAACTGTTTTTT

j_call: TRBJ2-1
d_call: -
clone_size: -
v_call: TRBV10-1
cdr3_aa: CASSPLGNYNEQFF
cdr3_nt: TGCGCCAGCAGTCCACTAGGGAACTACAATGAGCAGTTCTTC

j_call: TRBJ2-1
d_call: TRBD2
clone_size: -
v_call: TRBV28
cdr3_aa: CASSRLAGGYNEQFF
cdr3_nt: TGTGCCAGCAGTAGACTAGCGGGAGGTTACAATGAGCAGTTCTTC

j_call: TRBJ2-1
d_call: -
clone_size: -
v_call: TRBV7-9
cdr3_aa: CASSLVDGSGEQFF
cdr3_nt: TGTGCCAGCAGCTTAGTTGACGGGAGCGGGGAGCAGTTCTTC

j_call: TRBJ2-1
d_call: -
clone_size: -
v_call: TRBV10-3
cdr3_aa: CAISESSDEQFF
cdr3_nt: TGTGCCATCAGTGAGTCTAGTGATGAGCAGTTCTTC